The next 24 T cell receptor beta chains were all read from a single sample in a study of blood T cell repertoires in COVID-19. Some clones are missing from TCRdb's copy, which holds only in-frame ones; the method was immunoSEQ multiplex PCR. In the table there are 95,000 to 150,000 clones, about 86% of which are singletons. The material sequenced was peripheral blood. The receptors come from a woman aged 45-65 years with acute or convalescent COVID-19.

The chain joins TRBV27 to TRBJ2-1; 12 nucleotides align to TRBD1. CDR1 is MNHEY, CDR2 SMNVEV, per germline (reference sequence). V was clipped by 5 bases and J by 10 bases; unmatched bases: 9. The CDR3 runs to 15 residues. This CDR3 is CASSQGTGGSQEQFF. The CDR3 bases are TGTGCCAGCAGTCAGGGGACAGGGGGCTCGCAGGAGCAGTTCTTC.

This sequence joins TRBV9 and TRBJ2-5, with 13 bases matching TRBD2. After removal of 0 bases from V and 4 bases from J, the junction contained 3 bases not matched to a gene. The CDR3 length is 16 residues. CDR1 is SGDLS and CDR2 is YYNGEE in the germline V gene. The CDR3 coding sequence is TGTGCCAGCAGCGTAGCGACTAGCGGGGGGTTAGAGACCCAGTACTTC. Translated: CASSVATSGGLETQYF.

The chain has TRBV6-2 or TRBV6-3 and TRBJ2-7; perhaps TRBD2 as D (5 bases). The germline CDR1 and CDR2 sequences are MNHEY and SVGEGT. This CDR3 is 15 amino acids long. The germline V and J ends were trimmed by 2 bases and 7 bases, with 18 bases remaining between them. CDR3 DNA: TGTGCCAGCAGTTACGGGCGGACTCCGCCCCCTGAGCAGTACTTC. This encodes CASSYGRTPPPEQYF.

This chain links TRBV21-1 with TRBJ1-2; the D call TRBD1 from the table was never checked on the DNA. TRBV21-1 is tagged as a pseudogene. This CDR3 is built from 13 residues. CDR3 bases: TGTGCCAGCAGTCCATCAGGGGGCGGAGGCTACACCTTC. Translation gives CASSPSGGGGYTF.

This chain links TRBV11-3 with TRBJ1-1, with no clear D. CDR3 length: 11 amino acids. Deletions cut 3 bases from V and 5 bases from J, with 4 bases between. Germline values: CDR1 SGHNT, CDR2 YENEEA. Here the CDR3 reads CASSFTTEAFF. The CDR3 DNA sequence: TGTGCCAGCAGCTTCACAACTGAAGCTTTCTTT. Complete variable domain (other parts from reference TRBV11-3 and TRBJ1-1): EAGVVQSPRYKIIEKKQPVAFWCNPISGHNTLYWYLQNLGQGPELLIRYENEEAVDDSQLPKDRFSAERLKGVDSTLKIQPAELGDSAVYLCASSFTTEAFFGQGTRLTVV.

This chain connects TRBV24-1 to TRBJ1-2, with D unclear. CDR1 is KGHDR, CDR2 SFDVKD, per germline. The V end was cut by 6 bases, the J end by 2 bases, with 9 bases between. This CDR3 spans 13 amino acids. The CDR3 nucleotides read TGTGCCACCAGTCAGGACTACAACTATGGCTACACCTTC. This codes for CATSQDYNYGYTF.

The rearrangement links TRBV9 to TRBJ2-5; no definite D call. Germline lookup yields CDR1 SGDLS and CDR2 YYNGEE. The CDR3 runs to 13 residues. V lost 4 bases, J lost 5 bases, and 12 bases lay in between. CDR3 in DNA: TGTGCCAGCAGCTCAACTGGAGAGGAGACCCAGTACTTC. Translated: CASSSTGEETQYF.

This clone has a handful of counts. This chain connects TRBV3-1 (or the pseudogene TRBV3-2) to TRBJ2-7; D gene ambiguous. Germline V gene data show CDR1 as LGHDT and CDR2 as YNNKEL (reference sequence). V lost 0 bases, J lost 1 base, and 7 bases lay in between. This CDR3 contains 14 residues. The CDR3 coding sequence is TGTGCCAGCAGCCAAGACCGGTCATCCTACGAGCAGTACTTC. Residues: CASSQDRSSYEQYF.

The rearrangement joins TRBV27 to TRBJ2-1, with 8 bases aligning to TRBD2. Unmatched junction bases numbered 2, after V lost 7 bases and J lost 3 bases. CDR1 is MNHEY, CDR2 SMNVEV, per germline (reference sequence). The CDR3 has 13 residues. CDR3 region: CASKREFYNEQFF. The CDR3 nucleotides read TGTGCCAGCAAGCGGGAGTTCTACAATGAGCAGTTCTTC.

This chain uses TRBV5-1 with TRBJ1-1; 8 positions agree with TRBD1. This CDR3 comprises 17 residues. The J segment lost 2 bases and the V segment lost 3 bases, leaving 12 bases of the junction unmatched. Germline loops: CDR1 SGHRS, CDR2 YFSETQ. For the CDR3, the DNA is TGCGCCAGCAGCTCGCCCAAAACAGGGGGGGGAAACACTGAAGCTTTCTTT. This gives the protein CASSSPKTGGGNTEAFF.

J is TRBJ1-2 and V is TRBV18; D call uncertain. Germline CDR1 reads KGHSH; CDR2 reads LQKENI. Trimming removed 3 bases at V and 5 bases at J, with 10 bases between. The CDR3 loop spans 13 amino acids. The CDR3 is CASSPDREYGYTF. DNA of the CDR3: TGTGCCAGCTCACCGGACCGGGAGTATGGCTACACCTTC.

This rearrangement joins TRBV5-1 to TRBJ2-2; 9 bases are a match to TRBD2. Losses at the gene ends were 2 bases for V and 4 bases for J; bases not matched to a gene: 9. Per the germline V gene, CDR1 is SGHRS and CDR2 is YFSETQ. The CDR3 contains 17 residues. The CDR3 DNA reads TGCGCCAGCAGCTTATGGCGGGGGGGCCCAGCCACCGGGGAGCTGTTTTTT. Translating it yields CASSLWRGGPATGELFF.

V and J are TRBV5-4 and TRBJ2-7; weak D call: TRBD2 (9 bases). Germline assignment: CDR1 SGHNT and CDR2 YYREEE (reference sequence). The V end was cut by 7 bases, the J end by 4 bases, with 21 bases between. The length of the CDR3 is 15 residues. CDR3 bases: TGTGCCAGCGGACTGACAGGGGCGGGGGGGTACGAGCAGTACTTC. Its protein product is CASGLTGAGGYEQYF.

J is TRBJ2-7 and V is TRBV7-9; 14 bases agree with TRBD2. The junction had 9 bases not matched to a gene; V was cut back by 5 bases and J by 6 bases. Per the germline V gene, CDR1 is SEHNR and CDR2 is FQNEAQ (reference sequence). This CDR3 is built from 16 residues. CDR3 in DNA: TGTGCCAGCAGCAGACCGGGACTAGCGGGAGCGGCCGAGCAGTACTTC. Translating it yields CASSRPGLAGAAEQYF.

The chain employs TRBV7-3 and TRBJ2-3; TRBD2 matches at 13 bases. The germline V gene has CDR1 SGHTA and CDR2 FQGTGA. This CDR3 comprises 17 residues. V shed 5 bases and J 5 bases; nucleotides not matched to a gene: 10. CDR3 amino acids: CASSQGTSGALGDTQYF. The CDR3 DNA sequence: TGTGCCAGCAGCCAAGGGACTAGCGGGGCATTGGGAGATACGCAGTATTTT.

This sequence joins TRBV10-3 and TRBJ2-7; TRBD2 aligns across 13 bases. Germline CDR1 is ENHRY and CDR2 is SYGVKD. V trimming: 2 bases; J trimming: 5 bases; junction bases outside the gene matches: 9. The CDR3 is made up of 17 amino acids. The CDR3 is CAISEILAGGPGDEQYF. The CDR3 bases are TGTGCCATCAGTGAGATACTAGCGGGAGGGCCAGGCGACGAGCAGTACTTC.

V is TRBV5-1 and J is TRBJ2-5; TRBD2 agrees at 16 bases. CDR3 length equals 17 residues. Germline CDR1 and CDR2: SGHRS and YFSETQ. V was pared by 4 bases and J by 5 bases, with 8 bases of the junction left unmatched. The CDR3 reads CASSPGTSGGAKETQYF. The CDR3 nucleotides read TGCGCCAGCAGCCCCGGGACTAGCGGGGGGGCCAAGGAGACCCAGTACTTC.

This chain joins TRBV7-2 and TRBJ2-4; the match to TRBD1 covers 10 bases. V dropped 4 bases and J dropped 8; count of bases not matched to a gene: 5. The CDR3 consists of 14 residues. Germline V gene data show CDR1 as SGHTA and CDR2 as FQGNSA. CDR3 DNA sequence: TGTGCCAGCAGCTCGGGACAGGGGTGGTACATTCAGTACTTC. This gives the protein CASSSGQGWYIQYF.

This chain's CDR3 is CASSPTTGSEAFF. CDR3 bases: TGTGCCAGCTCACCGACAACAGGGAGTGAAGCTTTCTTT. This chain joins TRBV18 and TRBJ1-1; perhaps TRBD1 as D (6 bases). Trimming removed 3 bases from V and 7 bases from J, with 12 bases in between. The germline V gene has CDR1 KGHSH and CDR2 LQKENI. CDR3 length: 13 amino acids.

The V gene is TRBV27, the J gene TRBJ1-1, with 12 bases aligning to TRBD1. The V gene's germline CDR1 is MNHEY and CDR2 SMNVEV (reference sequence). After removal of 6 bases from V and 6 bases from J, the junction contained 14 bases not matched to a gene. The CDR3 runs 17 residues. The CDR3 is CASRLVPGQGARAEAFF. CDR3 bases: TGTGCCAGCAGACTCGTCCCGGGACAGGGGGCTAGGGCTGAAGCTTTCTTT.

V usage is TRBV4-1 and J usage is TRBJ2-7; TRBD1 agrees at 7 bases. This CDR3 comprises 15 residues. From germline, CDR1 is MGHRA and CDR2 YSYEKL. Unmatched junction bases numbered 6, after V lost 2 bases and J lost 2 bases. The CDR3 DNA is TGCGCCAGCAGCCAACCGCGACAGGGCCCCTACGAGCAGTACTTC. Translating it yields CASSQPRQGPYEQYF.

The chain uses TRBV13 and TRBJ1-2; TRBD1 aligns across 8 bases. The CDR3 length is 16 residues. The ends lost 0 bases at V and 5 bases at J; junction bases unmatched: 8. Germline CDR1 reads PRHDT; CDR2 reads FYEKMQ (reference sequence). In DNA, the CDR3 is TGTGCCAGCAGCTTAGGCGGGACAGGACTTCAGTATGGCTACACCTTC. Amino acids: CASSLGGTGLQYGYTF.

This chain joins TRBV11-2 and TRBJ2-7; 9 bases match TRBD1. V lost 5 bases and J lost 2; bases outside the gene matches: 7. CDR1 is SGHAT, CDR2 FQNNGV, per germline. The length of the CDR3 is 15 residues. The CDR3 loop is CASSPRTGEAYEQYF. The CDR3 DNA is TGTGCCAGCAGCCCCCGGACAGGGGAAGCCTACGAGCAGTACTTC.

The chain joins TRBV10-1 to TRBJ1-2, with D possibly matching TRBD1 (5 bases). The CDR3 runs 13 residues. Per germline, CDR1 WNHNN and CDR2 SYGVQD (reference sequence). With 3 bases removed from V and 2 bases from J, the gap between germline ends came to 7 bases. The CDR3 spells CASSEQANYGYTF. The CDR3 DNA reads as TGCGCCAGCAGTGAACAGGCCAACTATGGCTACACCTTC.